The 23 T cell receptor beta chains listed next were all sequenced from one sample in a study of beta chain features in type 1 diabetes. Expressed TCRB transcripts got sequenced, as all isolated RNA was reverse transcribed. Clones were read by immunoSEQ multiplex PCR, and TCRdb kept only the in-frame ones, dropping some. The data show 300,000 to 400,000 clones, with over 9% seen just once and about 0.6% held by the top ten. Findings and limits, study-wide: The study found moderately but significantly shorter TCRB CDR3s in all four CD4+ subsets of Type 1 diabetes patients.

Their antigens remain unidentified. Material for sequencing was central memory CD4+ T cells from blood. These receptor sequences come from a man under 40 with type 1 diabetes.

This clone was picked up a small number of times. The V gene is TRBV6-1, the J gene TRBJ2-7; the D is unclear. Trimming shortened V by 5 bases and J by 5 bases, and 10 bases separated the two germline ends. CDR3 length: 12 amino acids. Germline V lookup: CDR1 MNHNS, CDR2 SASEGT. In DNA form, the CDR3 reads TGTGCCAGCAGTATAACGGACGACGAGCAGTACTTC. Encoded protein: CASSITDDEQYF.

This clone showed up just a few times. The CDR3 spells CASSPPTGIGLFEAFF. CDR3 DNA sequence: TGTGCCAGCTCACCACCGACAGGTATCGGCTTATTTGAAGCTTTCTTT. The chain couples TRBV18 to TRBJ1-1, with D maybe TRBD1 (6 bases). V was shortened by 0 bases and J by 7 bases, with 18 bases between the two germline ends. Germline loops: CDR1 KGHSH, CDR2 LQKENI. This CDR3 comprises 16 residues.

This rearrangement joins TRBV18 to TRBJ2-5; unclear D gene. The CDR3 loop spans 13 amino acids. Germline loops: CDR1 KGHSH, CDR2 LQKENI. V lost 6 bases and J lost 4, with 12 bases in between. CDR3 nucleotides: TGTGCCAGCTCTCGAGATTATGGAGAGACCCAGTACTTC. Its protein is CASSRDYGETQYF.

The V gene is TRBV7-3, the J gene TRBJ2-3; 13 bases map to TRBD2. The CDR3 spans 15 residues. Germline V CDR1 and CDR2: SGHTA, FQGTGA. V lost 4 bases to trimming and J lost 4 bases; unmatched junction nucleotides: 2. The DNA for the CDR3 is TGTGCCAGCAGCTACGGACTAGCGGGAGCAGATACGCAGTATTTT. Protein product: CASSYGLAGADTQYF. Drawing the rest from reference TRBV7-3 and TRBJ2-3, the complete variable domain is GAGVSQTPSNKVTEKGKYVELRCDPISGHTALYWYRQSLGQGPEFLIYFQGTGAADDSGLPNDRFFAVRPEGSVSTLKIQRTERGDSAVYLCASSYGLAGADTQYFGPGTRLTVL.

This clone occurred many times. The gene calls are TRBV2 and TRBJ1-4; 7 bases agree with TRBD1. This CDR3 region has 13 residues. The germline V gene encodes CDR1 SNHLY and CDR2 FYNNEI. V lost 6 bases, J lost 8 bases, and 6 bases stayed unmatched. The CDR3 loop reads CASRTGTYEKLFF. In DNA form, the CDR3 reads TGTGCCAGCAGGACAGGGACGTACGAAAAACTGTTTTTT.

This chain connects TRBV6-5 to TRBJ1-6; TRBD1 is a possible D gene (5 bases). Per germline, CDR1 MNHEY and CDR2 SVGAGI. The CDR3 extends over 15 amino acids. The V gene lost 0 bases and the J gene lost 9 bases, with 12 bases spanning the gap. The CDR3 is CASSYSPQGASPLHF. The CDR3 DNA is TGTGCCAGCAGTTACTCCCCGCAGGGAGCTTCACCCCTCCACTTT.

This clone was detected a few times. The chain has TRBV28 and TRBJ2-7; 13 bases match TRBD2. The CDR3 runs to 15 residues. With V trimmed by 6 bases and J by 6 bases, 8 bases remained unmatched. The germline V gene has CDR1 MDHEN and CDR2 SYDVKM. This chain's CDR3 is CASSPAGLAGSEQYF. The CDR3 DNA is TGTGCCAGCAGCCCAGCGGGACTAGCGGGAAGCGAGCAGTACTTC.

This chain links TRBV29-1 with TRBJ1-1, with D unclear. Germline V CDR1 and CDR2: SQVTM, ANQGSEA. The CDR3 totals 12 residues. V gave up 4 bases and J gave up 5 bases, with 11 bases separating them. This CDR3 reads CSVGLKQTEAFF. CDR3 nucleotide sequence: TGCAGCGTTGGGCTGAAGCAGACTGAAGCTTTCTTT.

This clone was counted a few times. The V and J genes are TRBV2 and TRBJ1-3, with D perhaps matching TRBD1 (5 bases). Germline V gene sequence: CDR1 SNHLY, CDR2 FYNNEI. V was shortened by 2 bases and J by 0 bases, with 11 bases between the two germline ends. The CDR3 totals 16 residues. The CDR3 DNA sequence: TGTGCCAGCAGTGAATGGGGACCCCGCTCTGGAAACACCATATATTTT. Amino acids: CASSEWGPRSGNTIYF. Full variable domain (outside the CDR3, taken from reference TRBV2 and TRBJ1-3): EPEVTQTPSHQVTQMGQEVILRCVPISNHLYFYWYRQILGQKVEFLVSFYNNEISEKSEIFDDQFSVERPDGSNFTLKIRSTKLEDSAMYFCASSEWGPRSGNTIYFGEGSWLTVV.

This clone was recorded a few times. Here the CDR3 DNA reads TGCGCCAGCAGCCAAGATCCTGGGACAGGGGGAAGGGGCTACACCTTC. It yields the protein CASSQDPGTGGRGYTF. This chain uses TRBV4-1 with TRBJ1-2, with TRBD1 identical over 11 bases. The germline V gene encodes CDR1 MGHRA and CDR2 YSYEKL. The CDR3 length is 16 residues. V gave up 0 bases and J gave up 8 bases; unmatched junction bases: 8.

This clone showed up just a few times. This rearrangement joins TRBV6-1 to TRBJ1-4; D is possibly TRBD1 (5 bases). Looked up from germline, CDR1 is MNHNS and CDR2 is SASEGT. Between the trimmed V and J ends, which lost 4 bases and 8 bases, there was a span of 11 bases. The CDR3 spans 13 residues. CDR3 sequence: CASSVGLEEKLFF. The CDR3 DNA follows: TGTGCCAGCAGTGTGGGACTTGAAGAAAAACTGTTTTTT.

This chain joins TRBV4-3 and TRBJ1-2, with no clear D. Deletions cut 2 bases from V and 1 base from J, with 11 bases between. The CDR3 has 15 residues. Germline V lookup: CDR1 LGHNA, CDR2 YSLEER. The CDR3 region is CASSQRAESNYGYTF. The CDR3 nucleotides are TGCGCCAGCAGCCAACGTGCCGAGAGTAACTATGGCTACACCTTC.

The CDR3 here is CASSTDPEWEQYF. For the CDR3, the DNA is TGTGCCAGCTCGACGGACCCAGAGTGGGAGCAGTACTTC. This chain connects TRBV18 to TRBJ2-7; D remains ambiguous. Trimming shortened V by 6 bases and J by 7 bases, and 16 bases separated the two germline ends. The CDR3 loop spans 13 amino acids. Germline loops: CDR1 KGHSH, CDR2 LQKENI.

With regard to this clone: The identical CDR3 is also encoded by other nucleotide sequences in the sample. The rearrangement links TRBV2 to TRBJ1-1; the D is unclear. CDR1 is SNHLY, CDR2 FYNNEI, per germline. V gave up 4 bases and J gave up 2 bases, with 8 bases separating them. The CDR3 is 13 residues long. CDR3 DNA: TGTGCCAGCAGTGGAGATGGAAACACTGAAGCTTTCTTT. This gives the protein CASSGDGNTEAFF.

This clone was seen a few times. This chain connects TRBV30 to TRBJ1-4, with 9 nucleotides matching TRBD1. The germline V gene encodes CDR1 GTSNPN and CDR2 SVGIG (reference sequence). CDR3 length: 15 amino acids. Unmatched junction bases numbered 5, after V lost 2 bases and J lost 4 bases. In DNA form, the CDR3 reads TGTGCCTGGAGTTCAACAGGGGGCCTTAATGAAAAACTGTTTTTT. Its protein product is CAWSSTGGLNEKLFF.

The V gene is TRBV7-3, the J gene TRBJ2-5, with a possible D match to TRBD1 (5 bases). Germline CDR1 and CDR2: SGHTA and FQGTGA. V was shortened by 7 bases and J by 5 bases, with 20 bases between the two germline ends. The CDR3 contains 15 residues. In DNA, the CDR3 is TGTGCCAGCACCCCAGGACAACAAAAGGGGGAGACCCAGTACTTC. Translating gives CASTPGQQKGETQYF. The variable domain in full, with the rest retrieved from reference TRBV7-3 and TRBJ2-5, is GAGVSQTPSNKVTEKGKYVELRCDPISGHTALYWYRQSLGQGPEFLIYFQGTGAADDSGLPNDRFFAVRPEGSVSTLKIQRTERGDSAVYLCASTPGQQKGETQYFGPGTRLLVL.

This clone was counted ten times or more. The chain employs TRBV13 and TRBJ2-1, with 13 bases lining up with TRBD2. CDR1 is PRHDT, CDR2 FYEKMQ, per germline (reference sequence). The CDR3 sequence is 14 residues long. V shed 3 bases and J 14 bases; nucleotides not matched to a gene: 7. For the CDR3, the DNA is TGTGCCAGCAGCTTTAGGGGACTAGCGGGATCGGAGTTCTTC. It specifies CASSFRGLAGSEFF.

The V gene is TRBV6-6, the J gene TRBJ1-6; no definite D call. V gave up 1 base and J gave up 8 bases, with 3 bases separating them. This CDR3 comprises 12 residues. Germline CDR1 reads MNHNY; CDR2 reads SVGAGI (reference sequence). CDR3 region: CASSYLDSPLHF. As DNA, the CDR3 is TGTGCCAGCAGTTACTTGGATTCACCCCTCCACTTT.

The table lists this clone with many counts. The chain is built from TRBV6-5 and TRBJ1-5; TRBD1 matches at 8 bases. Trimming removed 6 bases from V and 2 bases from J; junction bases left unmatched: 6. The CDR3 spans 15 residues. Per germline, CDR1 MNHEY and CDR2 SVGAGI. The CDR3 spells CASSPDRGGNQPQHF. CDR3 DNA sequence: TGTGCCAGCAGCCCCGACAGGGGAGGCAATCAGCCCCAGCATTTT.

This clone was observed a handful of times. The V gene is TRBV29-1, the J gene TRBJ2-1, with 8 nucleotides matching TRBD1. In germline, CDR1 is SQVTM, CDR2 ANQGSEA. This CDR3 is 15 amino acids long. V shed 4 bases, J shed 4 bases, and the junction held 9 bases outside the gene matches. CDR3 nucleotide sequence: TGCAGCGTTGGGGGAAACAGGGGGGAATACAATGAGCAGTTCTTC. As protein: CSVGGNRGEYNEQFF.

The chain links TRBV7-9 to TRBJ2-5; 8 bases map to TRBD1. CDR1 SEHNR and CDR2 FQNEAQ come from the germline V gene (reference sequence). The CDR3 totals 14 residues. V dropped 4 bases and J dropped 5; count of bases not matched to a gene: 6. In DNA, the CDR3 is TGTGCCAGCAGCTATTACAGGGGGAGGGAGACCCAGTACTTC. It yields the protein CASSYYRGRETQYF.

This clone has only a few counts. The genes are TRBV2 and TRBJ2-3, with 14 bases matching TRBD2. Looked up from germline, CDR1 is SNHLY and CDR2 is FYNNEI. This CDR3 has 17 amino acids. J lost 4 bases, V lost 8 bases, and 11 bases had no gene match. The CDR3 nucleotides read TGTGCCAGCGAAGGGACTAGCGGGAGAAGGGGGGCAGATACGCAGTATTTT. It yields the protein CASEGTSGRRGADTQYF.

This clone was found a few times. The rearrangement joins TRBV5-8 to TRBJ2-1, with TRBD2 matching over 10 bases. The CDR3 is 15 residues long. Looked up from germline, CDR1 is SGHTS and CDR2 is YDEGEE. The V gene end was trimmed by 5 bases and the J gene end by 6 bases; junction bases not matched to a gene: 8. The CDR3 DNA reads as TGTGCCAGCAGTTCCGGGACTAGCGTCGTCAATGAGCAGTTCTTC. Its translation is CASSSGTSVVNEQFF.